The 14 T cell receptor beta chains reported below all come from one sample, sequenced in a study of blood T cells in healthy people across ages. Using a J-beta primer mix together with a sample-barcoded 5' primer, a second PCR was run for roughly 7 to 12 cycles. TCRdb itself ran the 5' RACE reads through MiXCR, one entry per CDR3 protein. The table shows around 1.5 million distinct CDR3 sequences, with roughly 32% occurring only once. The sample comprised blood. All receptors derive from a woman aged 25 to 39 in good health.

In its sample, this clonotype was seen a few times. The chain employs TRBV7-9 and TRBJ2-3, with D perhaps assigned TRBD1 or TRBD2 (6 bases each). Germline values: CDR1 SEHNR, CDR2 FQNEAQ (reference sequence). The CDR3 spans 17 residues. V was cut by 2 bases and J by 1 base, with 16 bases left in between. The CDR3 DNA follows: TGTGCCAGCAGCTTATTCCCGGGGGCCCTAGGCACAGATACGCAGTATTTT. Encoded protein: CASSLFPGALGTDTQYF.

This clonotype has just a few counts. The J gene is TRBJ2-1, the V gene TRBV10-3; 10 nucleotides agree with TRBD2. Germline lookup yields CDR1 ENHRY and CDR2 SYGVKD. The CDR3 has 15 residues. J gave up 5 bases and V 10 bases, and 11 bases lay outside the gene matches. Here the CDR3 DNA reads TGTGCCACCAGCCCAGCTAGCGGGGGCAACAATGAGCAGTTCTTC. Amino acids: CATSPASGGNNEQFF.

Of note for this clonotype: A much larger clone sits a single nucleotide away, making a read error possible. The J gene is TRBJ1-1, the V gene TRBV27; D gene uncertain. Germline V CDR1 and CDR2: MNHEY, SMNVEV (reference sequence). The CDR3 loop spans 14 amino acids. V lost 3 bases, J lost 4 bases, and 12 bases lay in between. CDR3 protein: CASSLEGWSTEAFF. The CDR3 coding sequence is TGTGCCAGCAGTTTGGAAGGGTGGAGCACTGAAGCTTTCTTT.

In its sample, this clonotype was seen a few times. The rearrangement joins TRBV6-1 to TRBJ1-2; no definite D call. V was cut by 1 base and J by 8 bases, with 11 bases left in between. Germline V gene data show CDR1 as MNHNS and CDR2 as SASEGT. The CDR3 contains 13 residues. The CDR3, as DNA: TGTGCCAGCAGTGAAGGCACGGCGAGGGGCTACACCTTC. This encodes CASSEGTARGYTF.

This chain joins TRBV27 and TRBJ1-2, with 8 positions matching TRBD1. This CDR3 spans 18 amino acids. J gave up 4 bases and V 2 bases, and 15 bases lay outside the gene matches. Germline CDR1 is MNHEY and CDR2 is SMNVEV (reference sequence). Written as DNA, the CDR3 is TGTGCCAGCAGTTTAGCCGGCGGACAGGGAGGGGGCCTCTATGGCTACACCTTC. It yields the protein CASSLAGGQGGGLYGYTF.

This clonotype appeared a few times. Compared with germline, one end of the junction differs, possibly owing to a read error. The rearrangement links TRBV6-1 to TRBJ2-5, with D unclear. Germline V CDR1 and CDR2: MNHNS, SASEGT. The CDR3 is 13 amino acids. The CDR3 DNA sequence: TGTGCCAGCGGTGAAGGGCTGCGAGAGACCCAGTACTTC. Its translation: CASGEGLRETQYF.

The CDR3 region has the DNA TGTGCCAGCAGTGACAGGGAACGGGAGACCCAGTACTTC. Its translation: CASSDRERETQYF. The chain is built from TRBV6-1 and TRBJ2-5, with D possibly TRBD1 on 5 matching bases. V gave up 3 bases and J gave up 5 bases, with 10 bases separating them. From germline, CDR1 is MNHNS and CDR2 SASEGT. The CDR3 is 13 amino acids.

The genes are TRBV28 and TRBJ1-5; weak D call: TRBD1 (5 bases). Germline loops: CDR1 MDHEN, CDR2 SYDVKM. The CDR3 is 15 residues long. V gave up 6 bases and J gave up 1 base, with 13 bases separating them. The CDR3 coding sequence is TGTGCCAGCAGACCCGGGGGGGGAAGCAATCAGCCCCAGCATTTT. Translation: CASRPGGGSNQPQHF. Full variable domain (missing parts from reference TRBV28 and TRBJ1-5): DVKVTQSSRYLVKRTGEKVFLECVQDMDHENMFWYRQDPGLGLRLIYFSYDVKMKEKGDIPEGYSVSREKKERFSLILESASTNQTSMYLCASRPGGGSNQPQHFGDGTRLSIL.

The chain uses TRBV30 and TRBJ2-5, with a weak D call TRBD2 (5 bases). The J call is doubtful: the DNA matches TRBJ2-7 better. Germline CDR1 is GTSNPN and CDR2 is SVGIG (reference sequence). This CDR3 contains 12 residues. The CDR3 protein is CAWSPGDYEQYF. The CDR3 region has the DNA TGTGCCTGGAGTCCCGGGGACTACGAGCAGTACTTC.

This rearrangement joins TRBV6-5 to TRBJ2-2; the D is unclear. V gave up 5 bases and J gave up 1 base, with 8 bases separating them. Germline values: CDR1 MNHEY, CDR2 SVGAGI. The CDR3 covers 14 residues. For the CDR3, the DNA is TGTGCCAGCAGTAGGCGGTTGAACACCGGGGAGCTGTTTTTT. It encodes CASSRRLNTGELFF.

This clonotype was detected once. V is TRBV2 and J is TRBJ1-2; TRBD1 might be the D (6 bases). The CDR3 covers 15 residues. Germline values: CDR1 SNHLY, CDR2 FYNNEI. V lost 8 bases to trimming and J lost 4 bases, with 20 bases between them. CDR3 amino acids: CASPPAPGAGYGYTF. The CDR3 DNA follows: TGTGCCAGCCCTCCCGCCCCAGGGGCTGGCTATGGCTACACCTTC.

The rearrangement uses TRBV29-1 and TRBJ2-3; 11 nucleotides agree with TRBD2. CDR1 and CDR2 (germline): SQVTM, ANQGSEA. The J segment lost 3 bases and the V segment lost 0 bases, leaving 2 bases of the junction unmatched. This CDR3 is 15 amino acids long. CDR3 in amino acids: CSVEDLAGGTDTQYF. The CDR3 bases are TGCAGCGTTGAAGACCTAGCGGGAGGAACAGATACGCAGTATTTT.

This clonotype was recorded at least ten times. CDR3 DNA: TGTGCCAGCAACCTCGAACCGGGACAGGGATTTGACGAGCAGTACTTC. Protein: CASNLEPGQGFDEQYF. The chain recombines TRBV28 with TRBJ2-7, with 9 bases that match TRBD1. This CDR3 region has 16 residues. V lost 7 bases to trimming and J lost 5 bases; unmatched junction nucleotides: 15. The germline gives CDR1 MDHEN, CDR2 SYDVKM.

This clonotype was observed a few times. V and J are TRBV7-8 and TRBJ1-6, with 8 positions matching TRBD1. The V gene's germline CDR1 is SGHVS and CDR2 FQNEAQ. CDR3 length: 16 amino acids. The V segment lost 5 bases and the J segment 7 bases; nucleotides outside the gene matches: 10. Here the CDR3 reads CASSKDRANYNSPLHF. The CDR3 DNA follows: TGTGCCAGCAGCAAGGACAGGGCGAATTACAATTCACCCCTCCACTTT.